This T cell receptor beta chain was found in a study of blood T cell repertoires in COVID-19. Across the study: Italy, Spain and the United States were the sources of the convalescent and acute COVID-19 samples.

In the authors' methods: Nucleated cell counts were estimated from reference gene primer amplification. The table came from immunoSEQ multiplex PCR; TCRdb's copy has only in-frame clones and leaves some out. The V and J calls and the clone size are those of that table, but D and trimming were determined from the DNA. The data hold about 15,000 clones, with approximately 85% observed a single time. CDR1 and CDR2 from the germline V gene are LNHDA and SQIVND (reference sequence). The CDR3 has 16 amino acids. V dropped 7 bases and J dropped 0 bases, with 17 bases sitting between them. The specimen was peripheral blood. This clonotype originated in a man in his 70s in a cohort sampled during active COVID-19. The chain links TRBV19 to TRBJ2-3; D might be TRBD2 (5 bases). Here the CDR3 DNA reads TGTGCCAGTACGGGTGGCGGGCATCCTAGCACAGATACGCAGTATTTT. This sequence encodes CASTGGGHPSTDTQYF. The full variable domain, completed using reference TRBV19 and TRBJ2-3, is DGGITQSPKYLFRKEGQNVTLSCEQNLNHDAMYWYRQDPGQGLRLIYYSQIVNDFQKGDIAEGYSVSREKKESFPLTVTSAQKNPTAFYLCASTGGGHPSTDTQYFGPGTRLTVL.